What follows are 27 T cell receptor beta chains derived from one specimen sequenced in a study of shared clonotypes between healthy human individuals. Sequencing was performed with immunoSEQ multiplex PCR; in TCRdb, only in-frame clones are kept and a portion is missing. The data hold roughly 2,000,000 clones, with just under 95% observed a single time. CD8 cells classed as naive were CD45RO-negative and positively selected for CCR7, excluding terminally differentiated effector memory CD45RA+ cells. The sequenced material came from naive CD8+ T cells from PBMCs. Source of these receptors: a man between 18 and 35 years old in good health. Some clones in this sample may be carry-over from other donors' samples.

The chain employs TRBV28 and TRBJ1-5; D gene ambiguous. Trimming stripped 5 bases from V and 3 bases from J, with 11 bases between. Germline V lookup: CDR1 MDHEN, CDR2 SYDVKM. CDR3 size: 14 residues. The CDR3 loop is CASSRGLANQPQHF. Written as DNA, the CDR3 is TGTGCCAGCAGTCGGGGTCTTGCCAATCAGCCCCAGCATTTT.

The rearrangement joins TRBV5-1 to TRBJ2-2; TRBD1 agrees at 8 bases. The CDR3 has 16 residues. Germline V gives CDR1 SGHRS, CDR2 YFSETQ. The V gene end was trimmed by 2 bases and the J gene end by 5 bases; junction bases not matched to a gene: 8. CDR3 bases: TGCGCCAGCAGCTTTAATCAGGGGGCTTGGACCGGGGAGCTGTTTTTT. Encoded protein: CASSFNQGAWTGELFF.

The CDR3, as DNA: TGTGCCAGCGCCTCTCGACTAGCGGATGCCTACGAGCAGTACTTC. Translating it yields CASASRLADAYEQYF. The chain links TRBV27 to TRBJ2-7; 9 nucleotides line up with TRBD2. Trimming cost V 8 bases and J 2 bases; bases outside gene matches: 10. This CDR3 region has 15 residues. Germline V gene lookup returns CDR1 MNHEY and CDR2 SMNVEV (reference sequence).

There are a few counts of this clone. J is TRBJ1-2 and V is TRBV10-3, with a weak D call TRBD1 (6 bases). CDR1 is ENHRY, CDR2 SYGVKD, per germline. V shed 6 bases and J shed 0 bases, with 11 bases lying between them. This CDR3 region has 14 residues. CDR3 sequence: CAISRGYSNYGYTF. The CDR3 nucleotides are TGTGCCATCAGCAGGGGATACTCTAACTATGGCTACACCTTC.

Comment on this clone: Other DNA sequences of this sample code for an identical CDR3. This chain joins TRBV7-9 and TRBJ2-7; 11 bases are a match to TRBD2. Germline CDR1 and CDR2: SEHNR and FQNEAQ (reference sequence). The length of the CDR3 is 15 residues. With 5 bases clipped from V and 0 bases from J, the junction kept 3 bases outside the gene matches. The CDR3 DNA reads TGTGCCAGCAGCCGCACTAGCGGGAGCTCCTACGAGCAGTACTTC. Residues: CASSRTSGSSYEQYF.

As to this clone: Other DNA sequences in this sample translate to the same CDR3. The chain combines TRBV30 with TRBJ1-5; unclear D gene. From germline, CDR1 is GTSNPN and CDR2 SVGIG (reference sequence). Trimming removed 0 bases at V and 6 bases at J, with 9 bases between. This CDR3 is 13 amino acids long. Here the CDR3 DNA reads TGTGCCTGGAGTGTAGAAGGCGGTCAGCCCCAGCATTTT. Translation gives CAWSVEGGQPQHF.

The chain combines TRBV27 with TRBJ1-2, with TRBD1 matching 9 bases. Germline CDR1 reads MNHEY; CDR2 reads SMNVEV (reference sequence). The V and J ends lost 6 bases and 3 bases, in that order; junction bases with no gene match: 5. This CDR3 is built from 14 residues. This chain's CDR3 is CASRGTGGYYGYTF. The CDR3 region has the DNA TGTGCCAGCAGGGGAACAGGGGGCTACTATGGCTACACCTTC.

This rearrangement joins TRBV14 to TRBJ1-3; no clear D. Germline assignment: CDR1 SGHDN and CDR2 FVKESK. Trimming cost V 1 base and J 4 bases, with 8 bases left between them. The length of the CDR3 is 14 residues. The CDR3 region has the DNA TGTGCCAGCAGCCAAGGGGCCTTCGGAAACACCATATATTTT. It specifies CASSQGAFGNTIYF.

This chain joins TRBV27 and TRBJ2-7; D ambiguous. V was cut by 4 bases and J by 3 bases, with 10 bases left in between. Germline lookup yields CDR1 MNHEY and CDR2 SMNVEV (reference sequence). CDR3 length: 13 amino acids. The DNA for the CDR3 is TGTGCCAGCAGTTCCATCCCAGGCTACGAGCAGTACTTC. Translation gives CASSSIPGYEQYF.

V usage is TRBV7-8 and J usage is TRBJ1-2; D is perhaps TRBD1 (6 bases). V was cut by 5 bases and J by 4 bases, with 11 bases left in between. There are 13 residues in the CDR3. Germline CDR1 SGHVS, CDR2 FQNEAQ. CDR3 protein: CASSDGQSYGYTF. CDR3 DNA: TGTGCCAGCAGCGACGGACAGAGCTATGGCTACACCTTC.

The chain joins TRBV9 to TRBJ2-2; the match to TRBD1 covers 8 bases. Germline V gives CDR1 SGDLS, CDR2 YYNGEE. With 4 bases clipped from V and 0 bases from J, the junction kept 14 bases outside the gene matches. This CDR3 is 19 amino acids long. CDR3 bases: TGTGCCAGCAGCTCCCCGCGGACCTGGACAGGGACGAACACCGGGGAGCTGTTTTTT. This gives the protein CASSSPRTWTGTNTGELFF.

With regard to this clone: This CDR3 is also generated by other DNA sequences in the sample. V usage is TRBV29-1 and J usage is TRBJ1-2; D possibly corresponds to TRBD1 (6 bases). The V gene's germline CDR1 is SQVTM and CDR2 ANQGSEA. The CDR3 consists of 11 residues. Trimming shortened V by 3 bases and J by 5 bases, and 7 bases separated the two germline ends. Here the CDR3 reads CSVEGAYGYTF. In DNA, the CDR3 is TGCAGCGTTGAGGGGGCTTATGGCTACACCTTC.

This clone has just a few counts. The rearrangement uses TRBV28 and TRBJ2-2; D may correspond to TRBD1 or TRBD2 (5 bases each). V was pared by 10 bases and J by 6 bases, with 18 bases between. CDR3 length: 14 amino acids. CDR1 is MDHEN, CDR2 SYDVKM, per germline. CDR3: CATQLGLGPGELFF. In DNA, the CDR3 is TGTGCCACCCAACTTGGACTGGGACCCGGGGAGCTGTTTTTT.

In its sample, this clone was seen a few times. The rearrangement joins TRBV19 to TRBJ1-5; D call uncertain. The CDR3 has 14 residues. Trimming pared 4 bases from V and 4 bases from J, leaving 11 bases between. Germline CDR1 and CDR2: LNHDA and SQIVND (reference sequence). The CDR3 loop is CASSTWRGNQPQHF. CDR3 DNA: TGTGCCAGTAGTACATGGCGGGGTAATCAGCCCCAGCATTTT.

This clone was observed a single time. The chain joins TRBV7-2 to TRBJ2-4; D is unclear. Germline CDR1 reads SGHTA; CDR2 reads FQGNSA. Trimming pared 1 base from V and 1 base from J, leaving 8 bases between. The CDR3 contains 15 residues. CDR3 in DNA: TGTGCCAGCAGCTTAGAGAGGATGGCCAAAAACATTCAGTACTTC. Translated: CASSLERMAKNIQYF.

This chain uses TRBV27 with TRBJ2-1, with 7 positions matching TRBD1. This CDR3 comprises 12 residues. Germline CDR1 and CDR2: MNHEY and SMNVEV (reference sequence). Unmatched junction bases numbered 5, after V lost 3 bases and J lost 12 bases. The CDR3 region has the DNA TGTGCCAGCAGTTTGCACGGGACAGCGCAGTTCTTC. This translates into CASSLHGTAQFF.

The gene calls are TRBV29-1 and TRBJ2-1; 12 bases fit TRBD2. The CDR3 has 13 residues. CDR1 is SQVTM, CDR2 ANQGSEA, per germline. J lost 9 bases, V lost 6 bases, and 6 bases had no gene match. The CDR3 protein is CSVLAGGPSEQFF. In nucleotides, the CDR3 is TGCAGCGTCCTAGCGGGAGGGCCGAGTGAGCAGTTCTTC.

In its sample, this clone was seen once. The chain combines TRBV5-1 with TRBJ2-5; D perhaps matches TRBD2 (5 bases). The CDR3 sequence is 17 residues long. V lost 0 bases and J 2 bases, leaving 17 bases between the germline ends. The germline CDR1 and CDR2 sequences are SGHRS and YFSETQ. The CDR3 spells CASSLGLPRGSQETQYF. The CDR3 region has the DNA TGCGCCAGCAGCTTGGGGTTACCACGGGGTTCTCAAGAGACCCAGTACTTC.

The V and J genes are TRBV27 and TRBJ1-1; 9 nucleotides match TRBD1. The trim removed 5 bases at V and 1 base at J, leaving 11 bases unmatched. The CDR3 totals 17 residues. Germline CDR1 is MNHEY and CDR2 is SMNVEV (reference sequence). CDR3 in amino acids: CASSPGPGTGPNTEAFF. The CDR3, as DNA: TGTGCCAGCAGTCCAGGTCCCGGGACAGGGCCGAACACTGAAGCTTTCTTT.

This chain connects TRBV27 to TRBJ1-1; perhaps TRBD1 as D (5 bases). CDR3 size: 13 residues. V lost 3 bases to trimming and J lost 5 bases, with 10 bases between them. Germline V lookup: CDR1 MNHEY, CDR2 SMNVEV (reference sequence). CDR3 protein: CASSFGRETEAFF. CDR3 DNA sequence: TGTGCCAGCAGTTTTGGCAGGGAAACTGAAGCTTTCTTT.

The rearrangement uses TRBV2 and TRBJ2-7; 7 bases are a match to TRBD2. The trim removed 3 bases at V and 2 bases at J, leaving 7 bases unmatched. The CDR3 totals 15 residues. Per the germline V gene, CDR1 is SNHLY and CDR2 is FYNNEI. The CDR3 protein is CASSDLAGLTYEQYF. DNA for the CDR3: TGTGCCAGCAGTGACTTAGCGGGCCTGACCTACGAGCAGTACTTC.

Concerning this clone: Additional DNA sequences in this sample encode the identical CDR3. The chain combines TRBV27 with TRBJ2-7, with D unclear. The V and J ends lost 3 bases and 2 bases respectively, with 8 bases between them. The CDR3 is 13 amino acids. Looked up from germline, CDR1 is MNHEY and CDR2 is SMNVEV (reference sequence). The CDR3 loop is CASSFGPTYEQYF. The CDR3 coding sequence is TGTGCCAGCAGTTTCGGCCCAACCTACGAGCAGTACTTC.

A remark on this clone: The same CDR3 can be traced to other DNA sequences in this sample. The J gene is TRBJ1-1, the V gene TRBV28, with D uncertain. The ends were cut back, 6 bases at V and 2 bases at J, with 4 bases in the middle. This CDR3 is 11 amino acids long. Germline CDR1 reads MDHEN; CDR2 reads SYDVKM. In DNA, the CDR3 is TGTGCCAGCAGGGGAAACACTGAAGCTTTCTTT. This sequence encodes CASRGNTEAFF.

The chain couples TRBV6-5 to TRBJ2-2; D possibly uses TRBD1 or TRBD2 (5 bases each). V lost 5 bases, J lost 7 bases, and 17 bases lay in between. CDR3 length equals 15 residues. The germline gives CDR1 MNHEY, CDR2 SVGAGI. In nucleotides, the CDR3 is TGTGCCAGCAGTACCCCGGTCCCGAGGGGCGGGGAGCTGTTTTTT. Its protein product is CASSTPVPRGGELFF.

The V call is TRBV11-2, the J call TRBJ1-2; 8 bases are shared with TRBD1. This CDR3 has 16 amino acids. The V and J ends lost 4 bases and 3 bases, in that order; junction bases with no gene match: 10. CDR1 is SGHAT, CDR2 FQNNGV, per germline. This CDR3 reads CASSSSGQAGDYGYTF. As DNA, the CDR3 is TGTGCCAGCAGCTCTTCGGGACAGGCGGGAGACTATGGCTACACCTTC.

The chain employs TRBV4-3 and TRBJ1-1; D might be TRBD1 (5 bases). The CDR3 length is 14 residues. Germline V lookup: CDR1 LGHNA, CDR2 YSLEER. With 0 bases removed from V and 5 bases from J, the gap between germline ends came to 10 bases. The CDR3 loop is CASSQDREGTEAFF. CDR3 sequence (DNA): TGCGCCAGCAGCCAAGACCGGGAGGGGACTGAAGCTTTCTTT.

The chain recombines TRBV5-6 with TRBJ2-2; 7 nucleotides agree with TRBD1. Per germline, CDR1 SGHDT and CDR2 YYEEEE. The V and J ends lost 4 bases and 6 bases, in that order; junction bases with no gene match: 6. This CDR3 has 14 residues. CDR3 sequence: CASSLGQSPGELFF. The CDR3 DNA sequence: TGTGCCAGCAGCCTGGGACAGAGTCCCGGGGAGCTGTTTTTT.